This T cell receptor (beta chain) was captured in a study of blood T cells in healthy people across ages. Study-wide results and caveats: No one knew whether donors had CMV, which possibly confounded expanded clonotype changes. PBMC samples, being unsorted, prevented any conclusive comparison of naive and antigen-experienced cells.

A second 7 to 11 cycle PCR used barcoded and J-beta primers. TCRdb redid the calling of the 5' RACE reads with MiXCR, one entry per CDR3 protein. The sample records approximately 690,000 distinct CDR3 sequences, 40% to 45% being singletons. This CDR3 comprises 13 residues. The germline V gene encodes CDR1 SQVTM and CDR2 ANQGSEA. The V end lost 4 bases, the J end lost 0 bases, and 10 bases lay between the germline ends. Total RNA extraction produced at least 5.5 micrograms (per sample) for the study. This clonotype was detected ten times or more. No antigen is known for it. The specimen was blood. The chain employs TRBV29-1 and TRBJ2-7; D unclear. This clonotype originated in a man older than 75 in good health. The CDR3 bases are TGCAGCGTTGTAGCCCCGAGCTCCTACGAGCAGTACTTC. It translates to CSVVAPSSYEQYF.